The next 22 T cell receptor beta chains were all read from a single sample in a study of blood T cells in healthy people across ages. The use of a sample-barcoded 5' primer and a J-beta primer mix characterized a second PCR of roughly 6 to 12 cycles. TCRdb recomputed calls from the 5' RACE reads with MiXCR, one row per CDR3 protein. Of hundreds of thousands of distinct CDR3 sequences in the sample, 55% to 75% were seen once. The sequenced material came from blood. Receptors originate from a man aged 30 to 39 in good health.

The CDR3 nucleotides read TGTGCCACCACGGGACGGACAAATCAGCCCCAGCATTTT. It codes for CATTGRTNQPQHF. This sequence joins TRBV6-6 and TRBJ1-5; weak D call: TRBD1 (5 bases). The CDR3 spans 13 residues. The V gene lost 10 bases and the J gene lost 4 bases, with 14 bases spanning the gap. Germline values: CDR1 MNHNY, CDR2 SVGAGI (reference sequence).

The V call is TRBV2, the J call TRBJ2-3; D unclear. Trimming stripped 6 bases from V and 2 bases from J, with 6 bases between. Germline assignment: CDR1 SNHLY and CDR2 FYNNEI. This CDR3 comprises 12 residues. The CDR3 protein is CASRVTTDTQYF. CDR3 bases: TGTGCCAGCAGAGTTACCACAGATACGCAGTATTTT. Combining the CDR3 with reference TRBV2 and TRBJ2-3 gives the whole variable domain EPEVTQTPSHQVTQMGQEVILRCVPISNHLYFYWYRQILGQKVEFLVSFYNNEISEKSEIFDDQFSVERPDGSNFTLKIRSTKLEDSAMYFCASRVTTDTQYFGPGTRLTVL.

This clonotype has a single count. The V call is TRBV27, the J call TRBJ2-4; 10 bases are a match to TRBD1. Trimming cost V 5 bases and J 13 bases; bases outside gene matches: 14. This CDR3 has 15 residues. CDR1 is MNHEY and CDR2 is SMNVEV in the germline V gene (reference sequence). CDR3 sequence reads: CASSPGTGALAGQYF. In nucleotides, the CDR3 is TGTGCCAGCAGTCCCGGGACAGGGGCCTTGGCCGGGCAGTACTTC.

This clonotype was found a few times. V and J are TRBV6-1 and TRBJ2-1; D not resolved. Trimming removed 3 bases from V and 0 bases from J, with 9 bases in between. CDR1 is MNHNS and CDR2 is SASEGT in the germline V gene. There are 15 residues in the CDR3. The CDR3 region is CASSEGSSSYNEQFF. The CDR3 bases are TGTGCCAGCAGTGAGGGTAGCAGCTCCTACAATGAGCAGTTCTTC.

The chain joins TRBV27 to TRBJ1-5; possibly TRBD1 for D (6 bases). The V end lost 8 bases, the J end lost 3 bases, and 17 bases lay between the germline ends. Germline values: CDR1 MNHEY, CDR2 SMNVEV (reference sequence). This CDR3 has 15 residues. The CDR3 DNA sequence: TGTGCCAGCGGCTTAACAGGGAGGGACAATCAGCCCCAGCATTTT. Its translation is CASGLTGRDNQPQHF.

The V gene is TRBV20-1, the J gene TRBJ2-4; 7 bases line up with TRBD1. The CDR3 length is 12 residues. V was pared by 0 bases and J by 8 bases, with 1 base of the junction left unmatched. Germline V gene data show CDR1 as DFQATT and CDR2 as SNEGSKA (reference sequence). CDR3 sequence: CSAREGTDIQYF. The CDR3 nucleotides are TGCAGTGCTAGAGAGGGGACAGACATTCAGTACTTC.

This CDR3 reads CASSDGHRSYEQYF. In DNA, the CDR3 is TGTGCCAGCAGCGACGGACATCGCTCCTACGAGCAGTACTTC. The genes are TRBV9 and TRBJ2-7; maybe TRBD1 (5 bases). The germline gives CDR1 SGDLS, CDR2 YYNGEE. Trimming removed 3 bases from V and 0 bases from J, with 10 bases in between. This CDR3 is built from 14 residues.

This clonotype has just a few counts. V gene TRBV5-8 combines with J gene TRBJ2-7, with 7 bases aligning to TRBD1. The V gene end was trimmed by 6 bases and the J gene end by 2 bases; junction bases not matched to a gene: 5. Germline loops: CDR1 SGHTS, CDR2 YDEGEE. The CDR3 spans 13 residues. Written as DNA, the CDR3 is TGTGCCAGCAAAGGACAGGACACCTACGAGCAGTACTTC. Amino acids: CASKGQDTYEQYF.

This rearrangement joins TRBV20-1 to TRBJ2-3; 7 positions agree with TRBD2. CDR3 length: 15 residues. The junction had 9 bases not matched to a gene; V was cut back by 4 bases and J by 2 bases. Germline CDR1 DFQATT, CDR2 SNEGSKA (reference sequence). This chain's CDR3 is CSANRREADTDTQYF. CDR3 nucleotides: TGCAGTGCTAACCGACGGGAGGCGGACACAGATACGCAGTATTTT.

In its sample, this clonotype was seen a few times. The CDR3 is CASSSGLDSYEQYF. In nucleotides, the CDR3 is TGTGCCAGCAGTTCCGGCCTCGATTCCTACGAGCAGTACTTC. The chain joins TRBV6-2 or TRBV6-3 to TRBJ2-5; D call uncertain. The DNA matches TRBJ2-7 better at its end, which makes the J call doubtful. Germline loops: CDR1 MNHEY, CDR2 SVGEGT. This CDR3 is 14 amino acids long.

The genes are TRBV5-1 and TRBJ2-4, with D perhaps TRBD1 (6 bases). TRBJ2-7 explains the end of the DNA better; the J call may be wrong. Looked up from germline, CDR1 is SGHRS and CDR2 is YFSETQ. The CDR3 sequence is 14 residues long. The CDR3 spells CASSWGPGIYEQYF. In nucleotides, the CDR3 is TGCGCCAGCAGCTGGGGGCCGGGAATCTACGAGCAGTACTTC.

The genes are TRBV6-5 and TRBJ1-1; TRBD1 matches 8 bases. This CDR3 spans 15 amino acids. Germline CDR1 reads MNHEY; CDR2 reads SVGAGI. Unmatched junction bases numbered 6, after V lost 5 bases and J lost 1 base. This CDR3 reads CASSQGQETNTEAFF. CDR3 nucleotides: TGTGCCAGCAGTCAGGGACAGGAGACGAACACTGAAGCTTTCTTT.

This chain uses TRBV14 with TRBJ2-1, with 12 nucleotides matching TRBD2. The CDR3 is 15 amino acids. J gave up 8 bases and V 3 bases, and 5 bases lay outside the gene matches. In germline, CDR1 is SGHDN, CDR2 FVKESK. The CDR3 sequence: CASSQTSGSLDEQFF. CDR3 sequence (DNA): TGTGCCAGCAGCCAGACTAGCGGGAGTTTGGATGAGCAGTTCTTC.

The chain uses TRBV6-5 and TRBJ2-7; 7 bases are a match to TRBD2. The CDR3 length is 14 residues. Germline CDR1 and CDR2: MNHEY and SVGAGI. V was clipped by 8 bases and J by 10 bases; unmatched bases: 17. CDR3 protein: CASSSAGNREAQYF. The CDR3 DNA sequence: TGTGCCAGCTCATCAGCAGGGAATCGGGAGGCCCAGTACTTC.

This clonotype was seen just once. The chain links TRBV20-1 to TRBJ2-5, with D maybe TRBD1 (5 bases). Germline V lookup: CDR1 DFQATT, CDR2 SNEGSKA (reference sequence). The CDR3 is 15 residues long. V was clipped by 0 bases and J by 2 bases, with 13 bases between them. As DNA, the CDR3 is TGCAGTGCTAGAGAGTTTCAGGGTGGGCAAGAGACCCAGTACTTC. Encoded protein: CSAREFQGGQETQYF.

This clonotype was counted a few times. This sequence joins TRBV10-3 and TRBJ2-1, with D tentatively TRBD2 (6 bases). Germline V CDR1 and CDR2: ENHRY, SYGVKD. CDR3 length: 12 amino acids. V lost 4 bases and J lost 9, with 10 bases in between. The CDR3 loop is CAISVEEGEQFF. In DNA form, the CDR3 reads TGTGCCATCAGTGTTGAGGAGGGTGAGCAGTTCTTC.

This rearrangement joins TRBV4-2 to TRBJ2-1, with 9 positions matching TRBD2. Germline trimming cut 1 base from V and 6 bases from J; bases unmatched to any gene: 4. In germline, CDR1 is LGHNA, CDR2 YNFKEQ. This CDR3 spans 15 amino acids. CDR3 sequence (DNA): TGTGCCAGCAGCCAAGTCCGGCGGGAGGGCAATGAGCAGTTCTTC. The encoded protein is CASSQVRREGNEQFF.

J is TRBJ1-1 and V is TRBV7-2, with D tentatively TRBD1 (5 bases). The CDR3 runs to 14 residues. The V gene lost 6 bases and the J gene lost 11 bases, with 22 bases spanning the gap. The germline CDR1 and CDR2 sequences are SGHTA and FQGNSA. The CDR3 spells CASSLAGKRGTAFF. CDR3 coding DNA: TGTGCCAGCAGTCTAGCTGGGAAGAGGGGTACGGCTTTCTTT.

This clonotype was detected a few times. Mismatch with germline at one junction end may stem from a read error. V usage is TRBV5-1 and J usage is TRBJ2-3; D is perhaps TRBD2 (6 bases). The CDR3 is 14 amino acids. Germline CDR1 and CDR2: SGHRS and YFSETQ. The chain's CDR3 is CASSLGGYTDTQYF. In DNA, the CDR3 is TGTGCCAGCAGCTTGGGAGGTTACACAGATACGCAGTATTTT.

This clonotype has more than one count but fewer than ten. The rearrangement uses TRBV2 and TRBJ2-5, with D tentatively TRBD2 (6 bases). This CDR3 spans 16 amino acids. Germline-derived CDR1 and CDR2 are SNHLY and FYNNEI. Trimming took off 1 base at V and 5 bases at J, with 17 bases between the two ends. The CDR3 region has the DNA TGTGCCAGCAGTGAAGGTCTGTCAGGAGGGGTGGAGACCCAGTACTTC. It codes for CASSEGLSGGVETQYF.

The rearrangement links TRBV20-1 to TRBJ2-5; D gene uncertain. Germline V CDR1 and CDR2: DFQATT, SNEGSKA (reference sequence). The CDR3 consists of 13 residues. Between the trimmed V and J ends, which lost 1 base and 3 bases, there was a span of 9 bases. As DNA, the CDR3 is TGCAGTGCTAGAGCCGTGGGTAAAGAGACCCAGTACTTC. Protein: CSARAVGKETQYF.

This chain joins TRBV3-1 and TRBJ2-1; possibly TRBD2 for D (6 bases). The CDR3 spans 13 residues. Trimming pared 0 bases from V and 10 bases from J, leaving 10 bases between. Germline loops: CDR1 LGHDT, CDR2 YNNKEL (reference sequence). The CDR3 DNA sequence: TGTGCCAGCAGCCAAGATCGGGAGTGGGAGCAGTTCTTC. Its protein product is CASSQDREWEQFF.